This T cell receptor beta chain comes out of a study of spatial heterogeneity in lung cancer. Time point denoted: sample taken at primary tumor resection. CDR3 length: 15 amino acids. V lost 2 bases and J lost 5, with 15 bases in between. Overall study results and limits: Estimation of coverage gave values of approximately 7% for alpha and 13% for beta chains in tumor T cells. Expanded alpha and beta TCR counts within tumors tracked tumor mutation counts.

This clonotype was counted only a few times. As yet, its antigen is unknown. In the library, each TCR cDNA molecule bore its own unique molecular identifier. TCRdb independently ran MiXCR on the 5' RACE reads; one entry per CDR3 protein. The data contain over 25,000 distinct CDR3 sequences, more than 5.5% of them singletons. This sequence originates from a male donor with early-stage non-small cell lung cancer. Specimen: lung tumor tissue, collected at surgery. The chain couples TRBV12-3 or TRBV12-4 to TRBJ2-5; a possible D gene is TRBD2 (6 bases). CDR3 residues: CASSLMMGGSETQYF. DNA of the CDR3: TGTGCCAGCAGTTTAATGATGGGAGGATCGGAGACCCAGTACTTC.